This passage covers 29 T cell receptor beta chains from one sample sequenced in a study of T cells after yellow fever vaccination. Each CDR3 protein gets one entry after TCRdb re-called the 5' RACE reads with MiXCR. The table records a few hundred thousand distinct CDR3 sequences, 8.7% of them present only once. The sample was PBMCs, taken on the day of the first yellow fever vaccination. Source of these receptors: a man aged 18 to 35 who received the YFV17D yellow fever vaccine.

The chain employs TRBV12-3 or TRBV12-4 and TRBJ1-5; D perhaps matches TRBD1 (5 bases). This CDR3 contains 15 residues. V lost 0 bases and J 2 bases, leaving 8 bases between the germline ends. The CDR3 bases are TGTGCCAGCAGTTTAGCTCTAGGGGGCAATCAGCCCCAGCATTTT. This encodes CASSLALGGNQPQHF.

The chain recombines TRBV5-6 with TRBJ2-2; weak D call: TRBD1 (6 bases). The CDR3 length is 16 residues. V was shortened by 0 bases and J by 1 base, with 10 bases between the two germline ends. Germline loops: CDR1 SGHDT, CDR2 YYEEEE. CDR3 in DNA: TGTGCCAGCAGCTTGGGGGCAGGGGTGAACACCGGGGAGCTGTTTTTT. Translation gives CASSLGAGVNTGELFF.

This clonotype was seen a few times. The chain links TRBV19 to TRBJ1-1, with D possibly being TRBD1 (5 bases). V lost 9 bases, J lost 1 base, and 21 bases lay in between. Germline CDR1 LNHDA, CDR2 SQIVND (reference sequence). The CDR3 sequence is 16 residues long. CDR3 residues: CASSGMRGPTNTEAFF. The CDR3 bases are TGTGCCAGCTCGGGGATGAGGGGCCCCACGAACACTGAAGCTTTCTTT.

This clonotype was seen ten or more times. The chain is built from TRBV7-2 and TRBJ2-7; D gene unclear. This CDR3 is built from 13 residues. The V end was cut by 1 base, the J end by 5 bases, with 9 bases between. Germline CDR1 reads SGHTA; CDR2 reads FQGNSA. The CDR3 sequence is CASSLGLVNEQYF. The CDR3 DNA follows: TGTGCCAGCAGCTTAGGGTTAGTGAACGAGCAGTACTTC.

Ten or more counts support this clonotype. In nucleotides, the CDR3 is TGTGCCAGCAGTTCCTCTGGGGGGCTGGATGAAAAACTGTTTTTT. This sequence encodes CASSSSGGLDEKLFF. The gene calls are TRBV28 and TRBJ1-4; perhaps TRBD1 as D (6 bases). Trimming cost V 4 bases and J 6 bases, with 15 bases left between them. Germline CDR1 is MDHEN and CDR2 is SYDVKM. The CDR3 sequence is 15 residues long.

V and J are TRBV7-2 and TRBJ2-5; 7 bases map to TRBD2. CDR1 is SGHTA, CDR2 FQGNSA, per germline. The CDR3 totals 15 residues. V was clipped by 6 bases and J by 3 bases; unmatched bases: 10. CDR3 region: CASSLTGRGKETQYF. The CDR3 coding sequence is TGTGCCAGCAGTTTGACGGGGAGGGGAAAAGAGACCCAGTACTTC.

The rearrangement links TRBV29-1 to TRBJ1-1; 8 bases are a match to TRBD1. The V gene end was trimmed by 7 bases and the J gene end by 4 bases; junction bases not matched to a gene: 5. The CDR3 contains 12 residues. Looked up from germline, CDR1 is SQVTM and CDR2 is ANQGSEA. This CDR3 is CSGGQGATEAFF. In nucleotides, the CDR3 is TGCAGCGGAGGACAGGGTGCCACTGAAGCTTTCTTT.

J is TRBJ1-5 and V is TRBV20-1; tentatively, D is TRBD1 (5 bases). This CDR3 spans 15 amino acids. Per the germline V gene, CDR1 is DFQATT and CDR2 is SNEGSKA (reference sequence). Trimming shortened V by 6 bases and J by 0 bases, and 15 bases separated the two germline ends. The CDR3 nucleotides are TGCAGTGCCCCGGCCAGGGAGGATAGCAATCAGCCCCAGCATTTT. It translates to CSAPAREDSNQPQHF.

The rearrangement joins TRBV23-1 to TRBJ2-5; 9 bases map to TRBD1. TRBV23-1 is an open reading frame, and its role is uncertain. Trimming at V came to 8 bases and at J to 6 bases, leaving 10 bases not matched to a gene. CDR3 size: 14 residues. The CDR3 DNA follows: TGCGCCAGCGGACGGACAGGGGTCAAGAAGACCCAGTACTTC. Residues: CASGRTGVKKTQYF.

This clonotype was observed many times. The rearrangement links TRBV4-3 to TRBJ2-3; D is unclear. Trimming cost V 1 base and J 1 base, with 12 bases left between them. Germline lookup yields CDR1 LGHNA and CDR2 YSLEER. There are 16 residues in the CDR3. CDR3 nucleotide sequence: TGCGCCAGCAGCCAAGGCGAGGCAGACCGCACAGATACGCAGTATTTT. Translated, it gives CASSQGEADRTDTQYF.

The CDR3 loop is CASSPLAGGTNEQFF. In DNA form, the CDR3 reads TGTGCCAGCAGTCCCCTAGCGGGGGGCACCAATGAGCAGTTCTTC. This sequence joins TRBV6-1 and TRBJ2-1; 11 bases line up with TRBD2. This CDR3 is built from 15 residues. With 5 bases clipped from V and 6 bases from J, the junction kept 6 bases outside the gene matches. Germline V CDR1 and CDR2: MNHNS, SASEGT.

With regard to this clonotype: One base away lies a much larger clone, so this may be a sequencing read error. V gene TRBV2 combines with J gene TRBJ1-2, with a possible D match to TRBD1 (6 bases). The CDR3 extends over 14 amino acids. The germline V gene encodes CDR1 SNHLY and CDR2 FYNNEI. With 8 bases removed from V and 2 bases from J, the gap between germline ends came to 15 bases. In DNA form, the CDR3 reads TGTGCCAGCCGTCCCCTAACAGGGAACTATGGCTACACCTTC. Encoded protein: CASRPLTGNYGYTF.

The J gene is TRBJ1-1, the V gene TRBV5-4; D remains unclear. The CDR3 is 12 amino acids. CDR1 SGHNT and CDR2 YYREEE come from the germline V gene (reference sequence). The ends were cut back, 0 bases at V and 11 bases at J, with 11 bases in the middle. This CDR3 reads CASSLAAGGAFF. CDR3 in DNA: TGTGCCAGCAGCTTGGCCGCGGGAGGGGCTTTCTTT. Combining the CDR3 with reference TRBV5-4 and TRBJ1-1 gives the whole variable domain ETGVTQSPTHLIKTRGQQVTLRCSSQSGHNTVSWYQQALGQGPQFIFQYYREEENGRGNFPPRFSGLQFPNYSSELNVNALELDDSALYLCASSLAAGGAFFGQGTRLTVV.

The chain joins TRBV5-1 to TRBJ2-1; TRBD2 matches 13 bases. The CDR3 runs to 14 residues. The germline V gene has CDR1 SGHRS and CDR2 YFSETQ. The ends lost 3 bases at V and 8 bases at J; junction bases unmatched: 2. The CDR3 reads CASSWGTSGDEQFF. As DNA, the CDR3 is TGCGCCAGCAGCTGGGGGACTAGCGGGGATGAGCAGTTCTTC.

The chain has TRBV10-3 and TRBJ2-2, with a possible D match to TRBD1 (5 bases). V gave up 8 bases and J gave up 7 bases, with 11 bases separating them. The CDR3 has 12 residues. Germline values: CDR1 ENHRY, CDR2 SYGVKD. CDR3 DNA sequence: TGTGCCATCGAGGTTGACAGCGGGGAGCTGTTTTTT. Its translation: CAIEVDSGELFF.

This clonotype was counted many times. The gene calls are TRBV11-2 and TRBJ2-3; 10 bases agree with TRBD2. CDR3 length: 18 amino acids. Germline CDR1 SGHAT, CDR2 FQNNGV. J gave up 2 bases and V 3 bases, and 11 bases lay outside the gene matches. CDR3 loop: CASSFSLASGGLTDTQYF. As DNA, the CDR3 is TGTGCCAGCAGCTTTTCCCTCGCTAGCGGGGGACTCACAGATACGCAGTATTTT.

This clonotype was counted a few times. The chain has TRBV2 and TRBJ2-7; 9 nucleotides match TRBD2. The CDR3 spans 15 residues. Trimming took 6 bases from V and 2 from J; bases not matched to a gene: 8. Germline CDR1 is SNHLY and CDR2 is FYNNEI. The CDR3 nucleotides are TGTGCCAGCAGCCCGAGTAGCGGGGGAGCCTACGAGCAGTACGTC. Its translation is CASSPSSGGAYEQYV.

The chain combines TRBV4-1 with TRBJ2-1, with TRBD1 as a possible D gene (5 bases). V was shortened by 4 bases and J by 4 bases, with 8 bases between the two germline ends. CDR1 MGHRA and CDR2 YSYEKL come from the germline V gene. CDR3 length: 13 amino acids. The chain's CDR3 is CASSPRQYNEQFF. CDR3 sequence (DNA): TGCGCCAGCAGCCCACGACAGTACAATGAGCAGTTCTTC.

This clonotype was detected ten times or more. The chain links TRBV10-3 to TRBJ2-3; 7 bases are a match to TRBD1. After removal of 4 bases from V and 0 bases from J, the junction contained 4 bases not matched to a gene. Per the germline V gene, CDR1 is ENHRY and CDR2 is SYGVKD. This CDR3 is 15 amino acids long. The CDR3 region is CAISGDSISTDTQYF. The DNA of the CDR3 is TGTGCCATCAGTGGGGACAGTATTAGCACAGATACGCAGTATTTT.

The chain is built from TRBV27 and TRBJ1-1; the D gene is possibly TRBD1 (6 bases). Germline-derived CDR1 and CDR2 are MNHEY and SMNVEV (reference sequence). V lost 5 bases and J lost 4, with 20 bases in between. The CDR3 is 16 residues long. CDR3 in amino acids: CASSPSVRGRTTEAFF. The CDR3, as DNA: TGTGCCAGCAGTCCCTCGGTTAGGGGGAGGACCACTGAAGCTTTCTTT.

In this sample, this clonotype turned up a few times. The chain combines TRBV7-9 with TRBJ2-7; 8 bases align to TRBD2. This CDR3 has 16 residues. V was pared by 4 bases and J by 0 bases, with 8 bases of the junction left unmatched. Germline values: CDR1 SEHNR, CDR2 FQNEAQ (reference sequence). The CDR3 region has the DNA TGTGCCAGCAGCTCAGCCGGGGGGGCCAGCTCCTACGAGCAGTACTTC. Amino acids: CASSSAGGASSYEQYF.

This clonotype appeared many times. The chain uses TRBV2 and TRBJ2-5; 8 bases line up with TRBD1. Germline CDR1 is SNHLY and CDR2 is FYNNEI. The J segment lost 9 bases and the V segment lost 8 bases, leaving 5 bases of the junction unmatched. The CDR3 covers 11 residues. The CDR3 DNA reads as TGTGCCAGCGGAGTCAGGGGGCCCCAGTACTTC. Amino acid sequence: CASGVRGPQYF.

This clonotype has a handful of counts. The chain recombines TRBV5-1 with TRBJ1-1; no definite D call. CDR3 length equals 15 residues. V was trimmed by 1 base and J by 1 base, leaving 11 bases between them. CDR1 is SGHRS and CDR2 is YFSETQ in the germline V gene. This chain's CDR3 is CASSLIGPSNTEAFF. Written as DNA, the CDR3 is TGCGCCAGCAGCTTGATCGGGCCATCGAACACTGAAGCTTTCTTT.

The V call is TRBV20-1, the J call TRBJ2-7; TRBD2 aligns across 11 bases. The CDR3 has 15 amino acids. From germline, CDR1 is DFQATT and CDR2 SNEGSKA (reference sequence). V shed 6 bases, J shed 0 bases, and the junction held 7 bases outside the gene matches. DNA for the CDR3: TGCAGTGCGGGGGATAGCGGGGGGGCCTCCTACGAGCAGTACTTC. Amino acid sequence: CSAGDSGGASYEQYF.

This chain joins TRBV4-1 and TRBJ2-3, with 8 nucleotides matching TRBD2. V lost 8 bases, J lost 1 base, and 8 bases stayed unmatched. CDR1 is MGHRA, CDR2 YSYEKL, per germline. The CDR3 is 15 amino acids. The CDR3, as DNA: TGCGCCAGCTCCCCGCGGGGGGACGGCACAGATACGCAGTATTTT. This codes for CASSPRGDGTDTQYF.

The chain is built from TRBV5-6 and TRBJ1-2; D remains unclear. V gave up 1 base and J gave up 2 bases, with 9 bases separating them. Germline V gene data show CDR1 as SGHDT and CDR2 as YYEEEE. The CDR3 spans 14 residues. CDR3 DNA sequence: TGTGCCAGCAGCTTGAGGTCGGAGAACTATGGCTACACCTTC. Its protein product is CASSLRSENYGYTF.

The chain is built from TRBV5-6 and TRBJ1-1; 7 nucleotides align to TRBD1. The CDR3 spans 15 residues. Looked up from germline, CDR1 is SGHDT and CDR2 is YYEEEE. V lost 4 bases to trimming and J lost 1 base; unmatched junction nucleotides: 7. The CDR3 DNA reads TGTGCCAGCAGCAGGCGACAGGGTTGGAACACTGAAGCTTTCTTT. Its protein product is CASSRRQGWNTEAFF.

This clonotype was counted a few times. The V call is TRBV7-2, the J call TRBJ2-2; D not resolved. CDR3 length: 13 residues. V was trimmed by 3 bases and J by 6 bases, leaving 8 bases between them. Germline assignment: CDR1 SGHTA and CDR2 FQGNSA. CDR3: CASSFEYAGELFF. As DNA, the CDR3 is TGTGCCAGCAGCTTTGAGTACGCCGGGGAGCTGTTTTTT.

The DNA for the CDR3 is TGTGCCAGCAGCCGAATCCCTTTGGGGGCCTGGACCGGGGAGCTGTTTTTT. It translates to CASSRIPLGAWTGELFF. The chain has TRBV7-2 and TRBJ2-2; perhaps TRBD1 as D (6 bases). This CDR3 has 17 amino acids. V was shortened by 5 bases and J by 5 bases, with 21 bases between the two germline ends. The V gene's germline CDR1 is SGHTA and CDR2 FQGNSA.